This T cell receptor (beta chain) was profiled in a study of early T cells in non-severe SARS-CoV-2 infection (dated by TCRdb to about 2021). Background on the whole study: Because TCR sequencing relied on bulk RNA taken from unsorted whole blood, pairing of alpha and beta chains was not possible. Points the paper makes about the study in general: VDJdb matching was skewed toward anti-spike CD8 responses and likely underestimated virus-specific expansions by missing private and CD4 specificities.

Including the terminal cysteine and phenylalanine, the CDR3 comprises 17 residues. The sequence is cut down to CDR3 DNA, 51 bases in frame from base 1. V loses 2 bases of germline sequence and J loses 4 bases, and the interval between the two ends is 19 bases. From a lookup of the germline V gene, CDR1 and CDR2 are MNHEY and SVGAGI. Libraries came from 5' RACE. Sequencer: NextSeq 500. In the TCR library protocol, unique molecular identifiers were attached to individual cDNA molecules to correct for PCR bias and sequencing error. Both TCR alpha and beta chains were sequenced, and tight co-correlation was observed between alpha and beta sequence abundances in each sample. As for how the authors treated the data: Decombinator V4 was used to annotate the V gene, J gene and CDR3 of the TCR sequences. Expanded TCRs were defined as changing significantly between any two time points under a Poisson model with p below 0.0001. TCR abundances were normalised to the total number of TCRs sequenced per sample and were expressed as counts per million. TRAV1-2 paired with TRAJ12, TRAJ20 or TRAJ33 defined MAIT TCRs, while TRAV10 paired with TRAJ18 defined iNKT TCRs. VDJdb, accessed on 1 November 2021, was searched for TCRs annotated for CMV, EBV and SARS-CoV-2, and TCRs annotated for more than one antigen were excluded. TCRdb passed the public sequencing reads through fastp at Q25 and MiXCR, retaining productive beta sequences. Each entry merges the rows of one CDR3 protein and shows their most common DNA and genes. TCRdb's processing, not the authors' own work, is the source of the V and J calls. The sample contains 80,000 to 100,000 distinct CDR3 sequences, about 15% of them found a single time. Roughly 6.4% of the sample rests with the top ten.

This clonotype was seen a handful of times. Which antigen it targets is not known. Within one base of it there is no much larger clone, and no base qualities were kept. The study was a case-control design nested within a healthcare worker cohort in London, UK, with weekly nasopharyngeal swab PCR tests and blood sampling. Healthcare workers were recruited between 23 and 31 March 2020, during the week of the UK lockdown, and were followed weekly for up to about 15 weeks. The sequence was collected from an adult who was a healthcare worker with PCR-confirmed SARS-CoV-2 infection or an uninfected control (not recorded which). The specimen sequenced was whole blood. This receptor chain uses TRBV6-5 and TRBJ2-3; TRBD2 is a weak D gene call, 5 bases matching. This receptor has the CDR3 CASSYSPHLRVSDTQYF. The DNA sequence is as follows: TGTGCCAGCAGTTACAGCCCCCACTTGAGGGTGTCAGATACGCAGTATTTT.